Listed below are T cell receptor beta chains from one sample, sequenced in a study of cytomegalovirus exposure and HLA in healthy donors. Assay used: immunoSEQ multiplex PCR; TCRdb lists only in-frame clones, some missing. Counted here are 200,000 or so clones, around 80% occurring once; the ten biggest clones make up more than 0.6%. Sequencing input: PBMCs. The receptors derive from a boy younger than 10 in good health and CMV-seronegative. The CDR3 runs from the conserved cysteine through the conserved F or W. The order of the fields is J gene, V gene, CDR3 protein.

J gene: TRBJ2-3
V gene: TRBV6-1
CDR3 protein: CASSGGVGDTQYF

J gene: TRBJ2-7
V gene: TRBV5-1
CDR3 protein: CASRWGGAGGEEQYF

J gene: TRBJ1-4
V gene: TRBV6-1
CDR3 protein: CASRPNSPGEGLFF

J gene: TRBJ1-4
V gene: TRBV5-1
CDR3 protein: CASSLGGIGEGKLFF

J gene: TRBJ2-7
V gene: TRBV6-6
CDR3 protein: CASRDWRGGGYEQYF

J gene: TRBJ1-6
V gene: TRBV7-2
CDR3 protein: CASSLLLSEASFNSPLHF

J gene: TRBJ1-2
V gene: TRBV27
CDR3 protein: CASSFDSNYGYTF

J gene: TRBJ2-7
V gene: TRBV6-5
CDR3 protein: CASRAGGEQYF

J gene: TRBJ1-1
V gene: TRBV19
CDR3 protein: CASSKGQIGATEAFF

J gene: TRBJ2-7
V gene: TRBV5-5
CDR3 protein: CASSFNTASYEQYF

J gene: TRBJ1-2
V gene: TRBV19
CDR3 protein: CASMDRARYGYTF

J gene: TRBJ1-2
V gene: TRBV25-1
CDR3 protein: CASSLDRNYGYTF

J gene: TRBJ1-1
V gene: TRBV30
CDR3 protein: CAWTDRGDTEAFF

J gene: TRBJ2-5
V gene: TRBV5-1
CDR3 protein: CASSLTRGYEETQYF

J gene: TRBJ2-5
V gene: TRBV25-1
CDR3 protein: CASSEYQGASQETQYF

J gene: TRBJ1-1
V gene: TRBV7-3
CDR3 protein: CASSLRRDTEAFF

J gene: TRBJ1-1
V gene: TRBV6-5
CDR3 protein: CASSQMNTEAFF

J gene: TRBJ1-2
V gene: TRBV4-1
CDR3 protein: CASSQVSPADGYTF

J gene: TRBJ2-1
V gene: TRBV7-9
CDR3 protein: CASSSFLRDTYNEQFF

J gene: TRBJ2-5
V gene: TRBV30
CDR3 protein: CAWSGGSHKQETQYF

J gene: TRBJ2-7
V gene: TRBV19
CDR3 protein: CASSIASSYEQYF

J gene: TRBJ2-3
V gene: TRBV10-2
CDR3 protein: CASSDRLITDTQYF

J gene: TRBJ2-3
V gene: TRBV6-4
CDR3 protein: CASSWGDADTQYF

J gene: TRBJ1-1
V gene: TRBV15
CDR3 protein: CATSRSQGMNTEAFF

J gene: TRBJ2-4
V gene: TRBV15
CDR3 protein: CATSRPSSLTAKNIQYF

J gene: TRBJ1-2
V gene: TRBV2
CDR3 protein: CASSEDRGRGGYTF

J gene: TRBJ1-4
V gene: TRBV9
CDR3 protein: CASSVAGTGREKLFF

J gene: TRBJ1-1
V gene: TRBV19
CDR3 protein: CASSIVGGVNTEAFF

J gene: TRBJ1-2
V gene: TRBV19
CDR3 protein: CASSKGPQGPRIGYTF

J gene: TRBJ2-1
V gene: TRBV27
CDR3 protein: CASSQRDSYNEQFF

J gene: TRBJ2-5
V gene: TRBV5-4
CDR3 protein: CASRSDRGRETQYF

J gene: TRBJ1-2
V gene: TRBV7-8
CDR3 protein: CASSDRGHGYTF

J gene: TRBJ2-1
V gene: TRBV7-2
CDR3 protein: CASSATSGSYNEQFF

J gene: TRBJ2-3
V gene: TRBV2
CDR3 protein: CASSVKAGGPDTQYF

J gene: TRBJ2-2
V gene: TRBV27
CDR3 protein: CASSGRTDGSGELFF

J gene: TRBJ1-1
V gene: TRBV7-9
CDR3 protein: CASSLGLVVTEAFF

J gene: TRBJ1-2
V gene: TRBV7-9
CDR3 protein: CSSSYRDYGYTF

J gene: TRBJ1-1
V gene: TRBV6-4
CDR3 protein: CASSDIAGGNTEAFF

J gene: TRBJ1-5
V gene: TRBV19
CDR3 protein: CASSKQENQPQHF

J gene: TRBJ2-3
V gene: TRBV29-1
CDR3 protein: CSATPPSLAGPDTQYF

J gene: TRBJ2-1
V gene: TRBV19
CDR3 protein: CASSSRDRVNNEQFF

J gene: TRBJ1-1
V gene: TRBV7-6
CDR3 protein: CASSLGRDTLNTEAFF

J gene: TRBJ2-7
V gene: TRBV10-3
CDR3 protein: CAITGTSFSYEQYF

J gene: TRBJ2-7
V gene: TRBV5-5
CDR3 protein: CASSLIPSGSYEQYF

J gene: TRBJ1-1
V gene: TRBV30
CDR3 protein: CAWKPGLNTEAFF

J gene: TRBJ2-7
V gene: TRBV6-1
CDR3 protein: CASSVDRDYEQYF

J gene: TRBJ1-2
V gene: TRBV6-5
CDR3 protein: CASSGQGGYTF

J gene: TRBJ2-3
V gene: TRBV27
CDR3 protein: CASRVAAGGHADTQYF

J gene: TRBJ2-7
V gene: TRBV11-2
CDR3 protein: CASSSGGFFEQYF

J gene: TRBJ1-2
V gene: TRBV29-1
CDR3 protein: CSVENRATYGYTF